A selection of T cell receptor beta chains follows, all from one sample in a study of glioma-infiltrating T cells after dendritic cell vaccination. Clones were sequenced by immunoSEQ multiplex PCR, and TCRdb holds only the in-frame ones, with some missing. Of over 90,000 clones in the sample, roughly 76% were seen once. The input for sequencing was blood, taken before dendritic cell vaccination. All receptors come from a human donor with glioblastoma. The CDR3 runs from the conserved cysteine through the conserved F or W. The D gene is left open where the match is weak. Rows give clone size only sometimes, using once, few, many, or a class for an expanded clone.

few	TRBJ2-7	TRBD2	TRBV6-5	CASRRGTSGGPGYF	TGTGCCAGCAGGAGAGGCACTAGCGGGGGCCCAGGATACTTC
NA	TRBJ1-1	NA	TRBV5-4	CASSLMNTEAFF	TGTGCCAGCAGCCTTATGAACACTGAAGCTTTCTTT
NA	TRBJ1-4	NA	TRBV5-4	CASSLYLRAGGEKLFF	TGTGCCAGCAGCTTGTATCTGCGGGCAGGTGGTGAAAAACTGTTTTTT
few	TRBJ2-1	NA	TRBV7-9	CASSLLQEGEQFF	TGTGCCAGCAGCTTACTACAGGAAGGTGAGCAGTTCTTC
NA	TRBJ1-3	NA	TRBV9	CASSIDRAGTIYF	TGTGCCAGCAGCATCGACCGGGCGGGCACCATATATTTT
NA	TRBJ2-4	TRBD1	TRBV7-9	CASAGTGGDIQYF	TGTGCCAGCGCAGGGACAGGGGGCGACATTCAGTACTTC
NA	TRBJ1-2	TRBD1	TRBV7-2	CASSLSPRTGGAYGYTF	TGTGCCAGCAGCCTTTCCCCCCGGACAGGGGGCGCCTATGGCTACACCTTC
NA	TRBJ2-1	TRBD2	TRBV10-3	CAIGLAGLDEQFF	TGTGCCATCGGACTAGCGGGGTTGGATGAGCAGTTCTTC
NA	TRBJ1-5	NA	TRBV10-3	CASQGSGNQPQHF	TGTGCCAGCCAGGGGTCGGGCAATCAGCCCCAGCATTTT
NA	TRBJ2-7	TRBD2	TRBV5-4	CASSLVLAGEQYF	TGTGCCAGCAGCTTGGTTCTAGCGGGCGAGCAGTACTTC
NA	TRBJ2-7	NA	TRBV5-6	CASSLGPPYEQYF	TGTGCCAGCAGCTTGGGGCCCCCCTACGAGCAGTACTTC
NA	TRBJ1-6	NA	TRBV28	CASIQDTDNSPLHF	TGTGCCAGCATCCAGGACACGGATAATTCACCCCTCCACTTT
NA	TRBJ2-6	TRBD1	TRBV9	CASTGTGGSGANVLTF	TGTGCCAGCACGGGGACAGGGGGGTCTGGGGCCAACGTCCTGACTTTC
NA	TRBJ2-3	NA	TRBV9	CASSVGAGPNTDTQYF	TGTGCCAGCTCCGTAGGGGCGGGACCTAACACAGATACGCAGTATTTT
NA	TRBJ1-4	TRBD1	TRBV30	CAWSTWTGNEKLFF	TGTGCCTGGAGTACATGGACAGGCAATGAAAAACTGTTTTTT
once	TRBJ1-2	NA	TRBV4-1	CASSFSGSSVDYGYTF	TGCGCCAGCAGCTTCTCCGGGAGCTCCGTCGACTATGGCTACACCTTC
NA	TRBJ1-2	TRBD1	TRBV6-1	CASTPGTDFYGYTF	TGTGCCAGCACCCCCGGGACAGACTTCTATGGCTACACCTTC
NA	TRBJ1-1	NA	TRBV5-1	CASRDGTSNTEAFF	TGCGCCAGCAGAGACGGGACTTCGAACACTGAAGCTTTCTTT